This T cell receptor beta chain was recorded in a study of tumor and adjacent non-tumor tissue in lung cancer. TCRbeta libraries were built with three rounds of nested PCR, modified from ARM-PCR. TCRdb used MiXCR to reprocess the multiplex PCR reads, holding one entry per CDR3 protein. Among 70,000 to 90,000 distinct CDR3 sequences listed, approximately 80% were seen once. This sample's RNA came from whole unsorted tissue. Distant lung tissue was collected more than 3 cm away from the tumor edge. Donors were chemotherapy-naive, newly diagnosed lung cancer surgical patients in China, August–late 2014. Whole-study findings and limits: TCR diversity was significantly greater in tumor than normal lung tissue. Shorter survival was associated with higher TCR diversity in tumors.

A note on this clonotype: No antigen is known for it. The junction differs from germline at one of its ends, possibly a read error.

The CDR3 is 13 residues long. Germline lookup yields CDR1 SGHAT and CDR2 FQNNGV. Material: distant non-tumor lung tissue. This chain connects TRBV11-2 to TRBJ1-1, with D unclear. The clonotype was recovered from a man in his 60s with non-small cell lung cancer. CDR3 amino acids: CASSLDLKTEAFF. Written as DNA, the CDR3 is TGTGCCAGCAGCCTGGATCTGAAGACTGAAGCTTTCTTT.